Listed below are T cell receptor beta chains from one sample, sequenced in a study of T-cell memory formation after mild COVID-19. TCRdb re-called the 5' RACE reads through MiXCR, storing one row per CDR3 protein. The table lists 300,000 or so distinct CDR3 sequences, more than 15% of them singletons. Sequenced material: PBMCs or a T cell subset sorted from them (not recorded which). These receptors all come from a man aged 18 to 30 who had mild COVID-19 (a few samples of this study predate the infection). Cell type and time point are not known. CDR3s include the opening cysteine and the closing phenylalanine or tryptophan. The D gene is left open where the match is weak. The listing skips clone size in some rows; elsewhere it reads once, few, many or a size class.

J: TRBJ1-2
size: few
D: NA
V: TRBV5-6
DNA: TGTGCCAGCAGCCCACCCTCAGGTCATTACAACTATGGCTACACCTTC
CDR3: CASSPPSGHYNYGYTF

J: TRBJ2-5
size: few
D: TRBD2
V: TRBV12-3/TRBV12-4
DNA: TGTGCCAGCAGTTTGTACGAGCGGGGGGTGTCGCTTTACCAAGAGACCCAGTACTTC
CDR3: CASSLYERGVSLYQETQYF

J: TRBJ2-7
size: few
D: NA
V: TRBV6-2/TRBV6-3
DNA: TGTGCCAGCAGTTACCGGGGGAACCTCTACGAGCAGTACTTC
CDR3: CASSYRGNLYEQYF

J: TRBJ2-1
size: once
D: TRBD2
V: TRBV5-1
DNA: TGCGCCAGCAGCCGGGGGGGCCAGGATGAGCAGTTCTTC
CDR3: CASSRGGQDEQFF

J: TRBJ1-1
size: NA
D: NA
V: TRBV20-1
DNA: TGCAGTGCTAGAGATGTGGTCCCTGAAGCTTTCTTT
CDR3: CSARDVVPEAFF

J: TRBJ2-2
size: few
D: TRBD1
V: TRBV25-1
DNA: TGTGCCAGCAGTGAGGCTAGACAGGGGGACACCGGGGAGCTGTTTTTT
CDR3: CASSEARQGDTGELFF

J: TRBJ2-5
size: few
D: TRBD2
V: TRBV5-1
DNA: TGCGCCAGCAGCTCCGGACTAGCCGATGAGACCCAGTACTTC
CDR3: CASSSGLADETQYF

J: TRBJ2-1
size: NA
D: TRBD1
V: TRBV28
DNA: TGTGCCAGCAGTTTACCCGACAGGGGCACTTACAATGAGCAGTTCTTC
CDR3: CASSLPDRGTYNEQFF

J: TRBJ1-5
size: NA
D: NA
V: TRBV5-4
DNA: TGTGCCAGCAGCTTGGAGAAAGGACAGCCCCAGCATTTT
CDR3: CASSLEKGQPQHF

J: TRBJ1-1
size: few
D: NA
V: TRBV5-1
DNA: TGCGCCAGCAGCTTGTGGGGAACCCTTCCGCGAACTGAAGCTTTCTTT
CDR3: CASSLWGTLPRTEAFF

J: TRBJ2-3
size: many
D: TRBD2
V: TRBV12-3/TRBV12-4
DNA: TGTGCCAGCAGTTCCCGACTAGCGGGGCCCTCCACAGATACGCAGTATTTT
CDR3: CASSSRLAGPSTDTQYF

J: TRBJ1-3
size: many
D: TRBD1
V: TRBV28
DNA: TGTGCCAGCAGTCCGTCGGGGCAGGGGGCGAATATCGGAAACACCATATATTTT
CDR3: CASSPSGQGANIGNTIYF

J: TRBJ2-3
size: NA
D: TRBD2
V: TRBV7-2
DNA: TGTGCCAGCAGCCATGGACTAGCGGGGGCCTCTAGCACAGATACGCAGTATTTT
CDR3: CASSHGLAGASSTDTQYF

J: TRBJ2-3
size: many
D: TRBD1
V: TRBV7-3
DNA: TGTGCCAGCAGCTTGAAGGGACAGGGGGCGAAAGATACGCAGTATTTT
CDR3: CASSLKGQGAKDTQYF

J: TRBJ1-5
size: NA
D: NA
V: TRBV20-1
DNA: TGCAGTGCTAGAGTGTCAGGGACGGGCAATCAGCCCCAGCATTTT
CDR3: CSARVSGTGNQPQHF

J: TRBJ1-5
size: NA
D: TRBD1
V: TRBV18
DNA: TGTGCCAGCTCAGCGACAGGGACCAATCAGCCCCAGCATTTT
CDR3: CASSATGTNQPQHF

J: TRBJ2-3
size: NA
D: TRBD2
V: TRBV20-1
DNA: TGCAGCCCCCCAGGGACTAGCGTTGGTACAGATACGCAGTATTTT
CDR3: CSPPGTSVGTDTQYF

J: TRBJ1-1
size: NA
D: TRBD1
V: TRBV6-1
DNA: TGTGCCAGCATTACCGGGACAGGGTCGTCTGAAGCTTTCTTT
CDR3: CASITGTGSSEAFF

J: TRBJ2-2
size: NA
D: NA
V: TRBV4-1
DNA: TGCGCCAGCAGCCAAGGCCGGCCACCCACCGGGGAGCTGTTTTTT
CDR3: CASSQGRPPTGELFF

J: TRBJ2-1
size: few
D: NA
V: TRBV4-1
DNA: TGCGCCAGCAGCAGGGTTCCGGGAACGGACAATGAGCAGTTCTTC
CDR3: CASSRVPGTDNEQFF

J: TRBJ1-1
size: NA
D: NA
V: TRBV7-9
DNA: TGTGCCAGCAGCTTAGATCTCGAGGGCACTGAAGCTTTCTTT
CDR3: CASSLDLEGTEAFF

J: TRBJ2-7
size: many
D: NA
V: TRBV2
DNA: TGTGCCAGCAGTGAACTGTCCTACGAGCAGTACTTC
CDR3: CASSELSYEQYF